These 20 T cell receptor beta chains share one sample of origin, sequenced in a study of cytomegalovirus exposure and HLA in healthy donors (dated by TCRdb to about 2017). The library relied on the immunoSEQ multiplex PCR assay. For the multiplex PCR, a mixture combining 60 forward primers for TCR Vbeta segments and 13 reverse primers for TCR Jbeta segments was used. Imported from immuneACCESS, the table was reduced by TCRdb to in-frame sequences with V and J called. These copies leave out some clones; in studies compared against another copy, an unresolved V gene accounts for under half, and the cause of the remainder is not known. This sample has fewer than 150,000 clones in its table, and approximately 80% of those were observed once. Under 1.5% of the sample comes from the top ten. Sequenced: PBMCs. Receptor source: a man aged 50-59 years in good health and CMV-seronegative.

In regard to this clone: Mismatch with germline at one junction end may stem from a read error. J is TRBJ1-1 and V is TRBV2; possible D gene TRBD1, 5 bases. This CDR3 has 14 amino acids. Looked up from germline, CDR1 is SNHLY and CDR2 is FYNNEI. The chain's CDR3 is CAGSPQGMNTEAFF. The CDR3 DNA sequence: TGTGCCGGCAGTCCTCAGGGAATGAACACTGAAGCTTTCTTT.

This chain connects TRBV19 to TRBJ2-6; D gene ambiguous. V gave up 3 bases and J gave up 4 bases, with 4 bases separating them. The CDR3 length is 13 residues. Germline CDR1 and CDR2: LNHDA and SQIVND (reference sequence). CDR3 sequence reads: CASSIVGANVLTF. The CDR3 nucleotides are TGTGCCAGTAGTATTGTAGGGGCCAACGTCCTGACTTTC.

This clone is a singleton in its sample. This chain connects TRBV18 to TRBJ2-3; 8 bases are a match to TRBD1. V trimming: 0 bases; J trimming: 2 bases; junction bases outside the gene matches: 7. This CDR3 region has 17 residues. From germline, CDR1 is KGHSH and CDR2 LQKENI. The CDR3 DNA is TGTGCCAGCTCACCACCAACGGACAGGGCTGACACAGATACGCAGTATTTT. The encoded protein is CASSPPTDRADTDTQYF.

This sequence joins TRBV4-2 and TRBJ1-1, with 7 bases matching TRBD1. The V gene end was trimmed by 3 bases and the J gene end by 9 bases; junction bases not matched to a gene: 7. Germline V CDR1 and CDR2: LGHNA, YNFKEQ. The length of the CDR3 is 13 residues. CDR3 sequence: CASSQGGDSQAFF. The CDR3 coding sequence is TGTGCCAGCAGCCAGGGTGGGGACAGTCAAGCTTTCTTT.

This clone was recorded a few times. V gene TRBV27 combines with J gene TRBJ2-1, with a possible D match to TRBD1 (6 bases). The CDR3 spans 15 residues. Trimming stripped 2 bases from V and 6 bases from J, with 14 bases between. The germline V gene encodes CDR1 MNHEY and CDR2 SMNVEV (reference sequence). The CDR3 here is CASSLSGQGFNEQFF. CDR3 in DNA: TGTGCCAGCAGTTTAAGTGGCCAGGGGTTCAATGAGCAGTTCTTC.

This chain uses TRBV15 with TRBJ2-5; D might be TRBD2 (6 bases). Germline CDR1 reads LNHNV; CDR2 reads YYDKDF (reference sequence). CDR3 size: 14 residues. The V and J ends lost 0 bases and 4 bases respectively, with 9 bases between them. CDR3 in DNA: TGTGCCACCAGCAGAGAGGGACTTCGAGAGACCCAGTACTTC. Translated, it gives CATSREGLRETQYF. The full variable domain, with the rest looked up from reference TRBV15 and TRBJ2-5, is DAMVIQNPRYQVTQFGKPVTLSCSQTLNHNVMYWYQQKSSQAPKLLFHYYDKDFNNEADTPDNFQSRRPNTSFCFLDIRSPGLGDTAMYLCATSREGLRETQYFGPGTRLLVL.

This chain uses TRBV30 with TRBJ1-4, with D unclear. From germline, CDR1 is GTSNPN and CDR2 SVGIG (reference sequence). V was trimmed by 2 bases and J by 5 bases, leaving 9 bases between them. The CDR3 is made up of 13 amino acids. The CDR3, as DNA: TGTGCCTGGAGTATCTCAGCGAATGAAAAACTGTTTTTT. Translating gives CAWSISANEKLFF.

CDR3 sequence: CASRDSVGEQYF. DNA of the CDR3: TGCGCCAGCAGGGACAGTGTAGGGGAGCAGTACTTC. The rearrangement links TRBV10-1 to TRBJ2-7, with a tentative D call TRBD1 (6 bases). Trimming shortened V by 6 bases and J by 7 bases, and 13 bases separated the two germline ends. The CDR3 length is 12 residues. In germline, CDR1 is WNHNN, CDR2 SYGVQD (reference sequence).

CDR3 sequence reads: CASRRDSGNTIYF. In DNA form, the CDR3 reads TGTGCGAGTAGGCGGGACTCTGGAAACACCATATATTTT. The gene calls are TRBV2 and TRBJ1-3, with no clear D. The CDR3 extends over 13 amino acids. Germline V gene lookup returns CDR1 SNHLY and CDR2 FYNNEI.

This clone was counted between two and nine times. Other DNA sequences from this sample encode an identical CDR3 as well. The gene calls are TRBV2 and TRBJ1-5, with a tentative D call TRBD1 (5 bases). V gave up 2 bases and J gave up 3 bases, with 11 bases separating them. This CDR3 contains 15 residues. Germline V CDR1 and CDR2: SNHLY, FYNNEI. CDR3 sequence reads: CASSELQGSNQPQHF. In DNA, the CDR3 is TGTGCCAGCAGTGAATTGCAGGGTTCCAATCAGCCCCAGCATTTT.

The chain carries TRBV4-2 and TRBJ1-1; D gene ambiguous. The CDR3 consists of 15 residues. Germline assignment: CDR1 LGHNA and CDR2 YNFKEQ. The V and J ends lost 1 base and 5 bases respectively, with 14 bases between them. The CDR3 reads CASSQVLGVGTEAFF. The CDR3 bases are TGTGCCAGCAGCCAAGTCCTGGGAGTGGGGACTGAAGCTTTCTTT.

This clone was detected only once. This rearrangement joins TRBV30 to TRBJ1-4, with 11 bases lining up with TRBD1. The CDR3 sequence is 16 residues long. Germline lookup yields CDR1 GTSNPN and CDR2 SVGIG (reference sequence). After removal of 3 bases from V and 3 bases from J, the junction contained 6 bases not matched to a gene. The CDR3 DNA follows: TGTGCCTGGAGCCTGGACAGGGGGCTCTCTAATGAAAAACTGTTTTTT. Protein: CAWSLDRGLSNEKLFF.

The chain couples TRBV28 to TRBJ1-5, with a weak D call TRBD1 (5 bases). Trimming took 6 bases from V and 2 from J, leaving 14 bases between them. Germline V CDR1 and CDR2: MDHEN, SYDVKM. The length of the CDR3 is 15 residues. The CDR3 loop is CASSPGWGGNQPQHF. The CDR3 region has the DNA TGTGCCAGCAGCCCCGGATGGGGGGGCAATCAGCCCCAGCATTTT. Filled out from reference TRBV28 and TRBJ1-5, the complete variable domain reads DVKVTQSSRYLVKRTGEKVFLECVQDMDHENMFWYRQDPGLGLRLIYFSYDVKMKEKGDIPEGYSVSREKKERFSLILESASTNQTSMYLCASSPGWGGNQPQHFGDGTRLSIL.

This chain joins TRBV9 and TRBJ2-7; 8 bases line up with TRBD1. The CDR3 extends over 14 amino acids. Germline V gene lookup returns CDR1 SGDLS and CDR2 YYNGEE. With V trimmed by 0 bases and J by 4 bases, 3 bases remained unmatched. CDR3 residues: CASSVGDRTYEQYF. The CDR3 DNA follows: TGTGCCAGCAGCGTAGGGGACAGGACTTACGAGCAGTACTTC.

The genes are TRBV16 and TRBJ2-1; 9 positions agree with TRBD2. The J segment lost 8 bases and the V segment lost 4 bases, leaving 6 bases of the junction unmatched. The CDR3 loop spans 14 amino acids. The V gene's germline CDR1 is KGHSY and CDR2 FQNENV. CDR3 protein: CASSLPGTSYEQFF. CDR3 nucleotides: TGTGCCAGCAGCCTCCCGGGGACTAGCTATGAGCAGTTCTTC.

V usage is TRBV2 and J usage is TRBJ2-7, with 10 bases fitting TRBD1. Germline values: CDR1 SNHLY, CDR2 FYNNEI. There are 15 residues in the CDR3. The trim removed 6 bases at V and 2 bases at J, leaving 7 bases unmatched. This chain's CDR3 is CASRLTGGLAYEQYF. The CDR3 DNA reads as TGTGCCAGCAGACTGACAGGGGGCTTGGCCTACGAGCAGTACTTC.

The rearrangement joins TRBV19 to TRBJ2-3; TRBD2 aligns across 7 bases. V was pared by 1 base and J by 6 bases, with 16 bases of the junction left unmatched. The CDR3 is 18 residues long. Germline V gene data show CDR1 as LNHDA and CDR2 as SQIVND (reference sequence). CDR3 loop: CASSIGSHRGGRSDTQYF. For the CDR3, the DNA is TGTGCCAGTAGTATAGGATCCCATAGAGGCGGGAGATCTGATACGCAGTATTTT. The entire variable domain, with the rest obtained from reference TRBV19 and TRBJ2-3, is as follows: DGGITQSPKYLFRKEGQNVTLSCEQNLNHDAMYWYRQDPGQGLRLIYYSQIVNDFQKGDIAEGYSVSREKKESFPLTVTSAQKNPTAFYLCASSIGSHRGGRSDTQYFGPGTRLTVL.

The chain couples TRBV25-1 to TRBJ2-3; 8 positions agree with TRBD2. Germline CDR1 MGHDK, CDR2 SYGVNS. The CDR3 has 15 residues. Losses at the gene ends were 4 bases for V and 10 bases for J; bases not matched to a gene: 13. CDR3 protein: CASSGMKAGVKAQYF. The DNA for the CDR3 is TGTGCCAGCAGTGGCATGAAAGCGGGGGTCAAAGCGCAGTATTTT.

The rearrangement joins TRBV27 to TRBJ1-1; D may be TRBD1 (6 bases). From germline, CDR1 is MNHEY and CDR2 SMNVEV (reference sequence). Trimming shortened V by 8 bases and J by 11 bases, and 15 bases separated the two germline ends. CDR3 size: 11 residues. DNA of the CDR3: TGTGCCAGCGGCGACGGGGGGCTCGCTTTCTTT. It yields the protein CASGDGGLAFF.

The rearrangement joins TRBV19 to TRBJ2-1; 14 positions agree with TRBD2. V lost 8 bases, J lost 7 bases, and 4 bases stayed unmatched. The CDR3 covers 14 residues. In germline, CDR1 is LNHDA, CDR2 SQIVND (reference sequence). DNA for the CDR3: TGTGCCAGTGGGACTAGCGGGAGCGTAAATGAGCAGTTCTTC. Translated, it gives CASGTSGSVNEQFF.